The clone carrying this T cell receptor beta chain was seen repeatedly, ten times or more. Documented time point: newly diagnosed GD, antithyroid drugs for less than 3 months. Isolated PBMC RNA provided the starting material for the TCR library. The data were taken from a study of regulatory T cells in long-lasting Graves disease. Through Arm-PCR of CDR3 regions and iRepertoire HTBI primers, TCR beta libraries were built. Using its own MiXCR run on the multiplex PCR reads, TCRdb lists one record per CDR3 protein. In the table there are roughly 500,000 distinct CDR3 sequences, roughly 14% of which are singletons. The V end lost 6 bases, the J end lost 8 bases, and 9 bases lay between the germline ends. CDR3 size: 11 residues. Per germline, CDR1 KGHDR and CDR2 SFDVKD. This sample also appeared in a second study, on T cells in Graves' hyperthyroidism and ophthalmopathy.

This specimen consisted of peripheral blood mononuclear cells (PBMCs), obtained at new diagnosis, from a patient treated with antithyroid drugs. The origin of this receptor is a man aged 25 to 40 with Graves disease. The chain links TRBV24-1 to TRBJ2-5; D gene unclear. CDR3 residues: CATSSMETQYF. DNA of the CDR3: TGTGCCACCAGTTCGATGGAAACCCAGTACTTC.